Listed here are 3 T cell receptor beta chains from one sample, sequenced in a study of T cell responses to AZD1222 COVID-19 vaccine. Generated by immunoSEQ multiplex PCR, the TCRdb table keeps only in-frame clones and is missing some. The sample has some 72,000 clones, about 91% seen once. The sample consisted of peripheral blood, taken on day 0 of MenACWY control vaccination. These receptors originate from an adult in good health.

The chain has TRBV6-2 or TRBV6-3 and TRBJ1-6; D not certain. CDR1 is MNHEY and CDR2 is SVGEGT in the germline V gene. This CDR3 contains 16 residues. The germline V and J ends were trimmed by 5 bases and 7 bases, with 18 bases remaining between them. DNA of the CDR3: TGTGCCAGCAGTCCCGATTCCGGACGGATCAATTCACCCCTCCACTTT. It yields the protein CASSPDSGRINSPLHF.

This clone was seen more than once but under ten times. The genes are TRBV19 and TRBJ2-1; TRBD2 is a possible D gene (5 bases). This CDR3 has 15 amino acids. From germline, CDR1 is LNHDA and CDR2 SQIVND (reference sequence). V was trimmed by 7 bases and J by 2 bases, leaving 15 bases between them. The CDR3 spells CASTGVGVAYNEQFF. CDR3 sequence (DNA): TGTGCCAGTACCGGGGTGGGCGTTGCCTACAATGAGCAGTTCTTC.

This clone has just one count. This chain joins TRBV19 and TRBJ2-2; 8 nucleotides line up with TRBD1. The CDR3 consists of 14 residues. Losses at the gene ends were 4 bases for V and 7 bases for J; bases not matched to a gene: 5. Per germline, CDR1 LNHDA and CDR2 SQIVND (reference sequence). CDR3: CASSTLQGGGELFF. Written as DNA, the CDR3 is TGTGCCAGTAGTACACTACAGGGGGGCGGGGAGCTGTTTTTT.